This paragraph covers one TCR beta chain sequence. Its antigen remains unidentified. Base quality data are lacking; no much larger clone is found one base away. The data were taken from a study of T cell changes during pregnancy in multiple sclerosis (dated 2019 in TCRdb). As for the study more broadly: In women with multiple sclerosis, the researchers looked at how the T cell repertoire shifted as pregnancy progressed.

Library prep was done by the immunoSEQ multiplex PCR assay. Drawn from immuneACCESS, this table holds only the in-frame rearrangements with V and J called that TCRdb kept. Clones are partly lost; checked studies trace under half to an unresolved V gene and leave the rest unexplained. For this sample the table gives some 25,000 clones, of which 88% were detected only once. The leading ten clones occupy over 0.65% of the sample. This material consisted of CD4+ T cells from peripheral blood mononuclear cells, taken in the first trimester of pregnancy. The receptor was isolated from a female donor in good health, enrolled as a control in a pregnancy study.

The DNA reads TGTGCCAAAAGACAGGGGGGGATGAACACTGAAGCTTTCTTT. This yields the protein CAKRQGGMNTEAFF. The V and J genes are TRBV6-1 and TRBJ1-1, and TRBD1 matches 9 of the central bases. The CDR3 goes from the cysteine to the phenylalanine over 14 residues. This entry keeps only the CDR3 DNA: 42 bases, framed from base 1. Trimming removed 10 bases from V and 0 bases from J; the gene matches leave 6 bases unexplained. Sequences MNHNS (CDR1) and SASEGT (CDR2) are obtained from the germline V gene.